A single sample is the source of the 14 T cell receptor beta chains below, sequenced in a study of CD8 T cells in Susac syndrome. RNA totalling roughly 0.5 to 1 ug underwent reverse transcription with random hexamers. TCRdb processed the immunoSEQ multiplex PCR reads anew with MiXCR; each CDR3 protein has one entry. The sample holds 150,000 or so distinct CDR3 sequences; around 96% are singletons and the top ten take 0.16%. Sequencing was performed on CD4+ T cells from PBMCs. The receptors originated from a human donor with Susac syndrome.

CDR3 sequence (DNA): TGTGCCAGCAGCCTCCGACTAGCGTCCTACAATGAGCAGTTCTTC. Protein sequence: CASSLRLASYNEQFF. The chain couples TRBV11-3 to TRBJ2-1; 8 nucleotides match TRBD2. V shed 5 bases and J 1 base; nucleotides not matched to a gene: 4. CDR3 length: 15 residues. Germline CDR1 and CDR2: SGHNT and YENEEA.

This chain joins TRBV29-1 and TRBJ2-5; 7 nucleotides align to TRBD2. Germline CDR1 and CDR2: SQVTM and ANQGSEA. V trimming: 8 bases; J trimming: 5 bases; junction bases outside the gene matches: 14. The CDR3 sequence is 14 residues long. CDR3 nucleotide sequence: TGCAGCTCGAATGACGTGACTAGCTGGGAGACCCAGTACTTC. As protein: CSSNDVTSWETQYF.

The chain couples TRBV2 to TRBJ2-3; D is uncertain. Germline V gene sequence: CDR1 SNHLY, CDR2 FYNNEI. V gave up 8 bases and J gave up 4 bases, with 13 bases separating them. This CDR3 region has 13 residues. The CDR3 sequence: CASHMPLSDTQYF. CDR3 in DNA: TGTGCCAGCCACATGCCGCTCTCAGATACGCAGTATTTT.

On this clonotype: Relative to the germline gene, one junction end is altered; a read error may explain this. V and J are TRBV7-9 and TRBJ2-7; D remains ambiguous. The CDR3 is made up of 15 amino acids. Germline lookup yields CDR1 SEHNR and CDR2 FQNEAQ (reference sequence). The CDR3 is CASSYTGLYSNEQYF. In DNA form, the CDR3 reads TGTGCCAGCAGCTATACCGGCCTCTACTCCAACGAGCAGTACTTC.

This sequence joins TRBV29-1 and TRBJ2-5; 7 bases line up with TRBD1. Germline V gives CDR1 SQVTM, CDR2 ANQGSEA. CDR3 length equals 13 residues. The V and J ends lost 3 bases and 5 bases, in that order; junction bases with no gene match: 6. The CDR3 is CSVDFVRGETQYF. Here the CDR3 DNA reads TGCAGCGTTGATTTTGTCAGGGGGGAGACCCAGTACTTC.

The CDR3 DNA sequence: TGCAGCGTTGAAGGGGGGGTCCCTGAAGCTTTCTTT. It translates to CSVEGGVPEAFF. The chain has TRBV29-1 and TRBJ1-1; TRBD1 might be the D (5 bases). This CDR3 has 12 amino acids. The germline V gene has CDR1 SQVTM and CDR2 ANQGSEA. V lost 1 base, J lost 6 bases, and 9 bases lay in between.

This chain uses TRBV29-1 with TRBJ2-2; D perhaps matches TRBD1 (5 bases). CDR1 is SQVTM and CDR2 is ANQGSEA in the germline V gene. This CDR3 has 14 amino acids. Deletions cut 0 bases from V and 5 bases from J, with 10 bases between. CDR3 nucleotide sequence: TGCAGCGTTGAAGACAGGGTACGGACCGGGGAGCTGTTTTTT. This sequence encodes CSVEDRVRTGELFF.

J is TRBJ1-2 and V is TRBV20-1, with 7 positions matching TRBD1. The germline V gene has CDR1 DFQATT and CDR2 SNEGSKA (reference sequence). V gave up 4 bases and J gave up 5 bases; unmatched junction bases: 7. This CDR3 region has 13 residues. The CDR3, as DNA: TGCAGTGCTACGACAGGGAGTTTATATGGCTACACCTTC. This sequence encodes CSATTGSLYGYTF.

The V and J genes are TRBV12-3 or TRBV12-4 and TRBJ2-5; 9 nucleotides line up with TRBD1. Trimming cost V 7 bases and J 0 bases; bases outside gene matches: 6. The CDR3 consists of 15 residues. The CDR3 reads CASTIGQGNQETQYF. Written as DNA, the CDR3 is TGTGCCAGCACCATCGGACAGGGGAACCAAGAGACCCAGTACTTC.

The chain is built from TRBV6-5 and TRBJ2-7; D perhaps matches TRBD2 (6 bases). V shed 0 bases and J shed 6 bases, with 24 bases lying between them. The length of the CDR3 is 18 residues. The germline V gene has CDR1 MNHEY and CDR2 SVGAGI. CDR3 in amino acids: CASSYSPRGTHDGGEQYF. The CDR3 nucleotides read TGTGCCAGCAGTTACTCCCCACGCGGGACCCATGATGGGGGCGAGCAGTACTTC.

The V and J genes are TRBV23-1 and TRBJ2-2; maybe TRBD1 (6 bases). TRBV23-1 falls under the ORF class, with uncertain function. This CDR3 comprises 16 residues. The V and J ends lost 6 bases and 6 bases respectively, with 20 bases between them. CDR3 loop: CASRPKQGGSAGELFF. CDR3 coding DNA: TGCGCCAGCAGACCAAAACAAGGGGGTAGCGCCGGGGAGCTGTTTTTT.

The chain has TRBV14 and TRBJ1-1, with TRBD1 identical over 7 bases. V was pared by 3 bases and J by 1 base, with 5 bases of the junction left unmatched. The CDR3 sequence is 15 residues long. CDR1 is SGHDN and CDR2 is FVKESK in the germline V gene. The CDR3 coding sequence is TGTGCCAGCAGCCAGACAGGGTTTGGGAACACTGAAGCTTTCTTT. This sequence encodes CASSQTGFGNTEAFF. Full variable domain (remainder filled in from reference TRBV14 and TRBJ1-1): EAGVTQFPSHSVIEKGQTVTLRCDPISGHDNLYWYRRVMGKEIKFLLHFVKESKQDESGMPNNRFLAERTGGTYSTLKVQPAELEDSGVYFCASSQTGFGNTEAFFGQGTRLTVV.

This clonotype was detected once. V is TRBV20-1 and J is TRBJ2-5; 8 bases are shared with TRBD2. Looked up from germline, CDR1 is DFQATT and CDR2 is SNEGSKA (reference sequence). This CDR3 contains 15 residues. Germline trimming cut 0 bases from V and 5 bases from J; bases unmatched to any gene: 8. CDR3 sequence (DNA): TGCAGTGCTAGAGATCTCTCTAGCGGGTTCGAGACCCAGTACTTC. Translating it yields CSARDLSSGFETQYF.

The chain employs TRBV5-6 and TRBJ2-3; 9 nucleotides agree with TRBD2. The V gene's germline CDR1 is SGHDT and CDR2 YYEEEE. Unmatched junction bases numbered 4, after V lost 1 base and J lost 4 bases. The CDR3 loop spans 15 amino acids. CDR3: CASSLTGLASDTQYF. CDR3 DNA sequence: TGTGCCAGCAGCTTGACGGGACTAGCTTCAGATACGCAGTATTTT.